This note documents a single TCR beta chain sequence. No antigen is known for it. Germline V lookup: CDR1 WNHNN, CDR2 SYGVQD (reference sequence). Deletions cut 10 bases from V and 5 bases from J, with 7 bases between. The CDR3 has 10 amino acids. Primers: 60 Vbeta forward and 13 Jbeta reverse. Libraries were prepared by immunoSEQ multiplex PCR; TCRdb keeps only in-frame clonotypes and omits some of them. The sample contains about 120,000 clones, about four fifths of which appear only once. These data are taken from a study of cytomegalovirus exposure and HLA in healthy donors. Study findings and constraints: In a later analysis, several top co-occurrence clusters appeared linked to parvovirus B19, influenza, CMV and Epstein-Barr virus.

Sequencing was performed on PBMCs. J is TRBJ2-3 and V is TRBV10-1, with D uncertain. This sequence originates from a woman between 40 and 50 years old in good health and CMV-seropositive. CDR3 sequence (DNA): TGCGCCATAGACTTAGATACGCAGTATTTT. It encodes CAIDLDTQYF.